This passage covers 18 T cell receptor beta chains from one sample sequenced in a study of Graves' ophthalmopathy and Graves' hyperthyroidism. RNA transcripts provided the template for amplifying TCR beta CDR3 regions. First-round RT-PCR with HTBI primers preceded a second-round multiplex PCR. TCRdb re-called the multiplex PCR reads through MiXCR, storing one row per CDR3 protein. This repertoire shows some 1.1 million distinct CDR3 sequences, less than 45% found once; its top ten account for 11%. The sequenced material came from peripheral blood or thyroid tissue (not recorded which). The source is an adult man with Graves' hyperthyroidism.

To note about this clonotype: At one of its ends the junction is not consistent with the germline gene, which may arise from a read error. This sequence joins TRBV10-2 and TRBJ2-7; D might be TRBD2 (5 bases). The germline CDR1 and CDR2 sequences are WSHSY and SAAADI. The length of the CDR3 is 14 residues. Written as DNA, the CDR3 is TGTGCCAGCTCACTCGGGAACGCTCAGGTCGAGCAGTACTTC. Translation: CASSLGNAQVEQYF.

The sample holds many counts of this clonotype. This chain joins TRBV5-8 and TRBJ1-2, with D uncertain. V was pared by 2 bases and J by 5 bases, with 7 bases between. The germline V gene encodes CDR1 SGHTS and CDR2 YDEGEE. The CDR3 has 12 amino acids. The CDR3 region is CASSFVEYGYTF. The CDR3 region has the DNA TGTGCCAGCAGCTTTGTTGAATATGGCTACACCTTC.

CDR3 in DNA: TGCAGTGCTGGGAAGACTGATAATCAGCCCCAGCATTTT. Encoded protein: CSAGKTDNQPQHF. This chain joins TRBV20-1 and TRBJ1-5, with D unclear. CDR1 DFQATT and CDR2 SNEGSKA come from the germline V gene (reference sequence). Trimming cost V 5 bases and J 4 bases, with 12 bases left between them. The CDR3 covers 13 residues.

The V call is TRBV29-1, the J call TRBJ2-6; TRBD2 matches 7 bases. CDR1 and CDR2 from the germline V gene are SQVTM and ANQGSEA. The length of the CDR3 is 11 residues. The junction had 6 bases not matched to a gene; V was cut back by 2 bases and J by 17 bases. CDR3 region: CSVEFGGRLTF. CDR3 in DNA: TGCAGCGTTGAATTCGGGGGGAGGTTGACTTTC.

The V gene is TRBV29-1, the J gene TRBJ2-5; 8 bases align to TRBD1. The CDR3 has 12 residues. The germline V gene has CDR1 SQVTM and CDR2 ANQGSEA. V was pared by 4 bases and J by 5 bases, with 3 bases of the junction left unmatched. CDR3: CSVGTGSETQYF. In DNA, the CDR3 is TGCAGCGTTGGGACAGGGTCCGAGACCCAGTACTTC.

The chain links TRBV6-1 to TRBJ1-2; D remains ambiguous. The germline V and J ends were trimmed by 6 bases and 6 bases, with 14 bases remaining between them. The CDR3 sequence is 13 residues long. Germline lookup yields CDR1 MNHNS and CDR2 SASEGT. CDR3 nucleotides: TGTGCCAGCAGAATAACATCTGGTAATGGCTACACCTTC. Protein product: CASRITSGNGYTF.

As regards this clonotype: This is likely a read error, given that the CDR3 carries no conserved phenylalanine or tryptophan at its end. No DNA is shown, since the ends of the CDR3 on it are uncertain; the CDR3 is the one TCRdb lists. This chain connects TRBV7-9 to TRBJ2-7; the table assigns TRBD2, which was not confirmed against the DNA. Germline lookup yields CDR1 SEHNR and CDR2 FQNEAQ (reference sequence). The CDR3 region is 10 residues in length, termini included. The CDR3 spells CASSLTSGRL.

This CDR3 is CSATSGRHTGELFF. DNA for the CDR3: TGCAGTGCAACTTCGGGACGCCACACCGGGGAGCTGTTTTTT. V gene TRBV20-1 combines with J gene TRBJ2-2, with D perhaps given as TRBD1 or TRBD2 (5 bases each). This CDR3 has 14 residues. V was cut by 6 bases and J by 3 bases, with 14 bases left in between. CDR1 is DFQATT, CDR2 SNEGSKA, per germline (reference sequence).

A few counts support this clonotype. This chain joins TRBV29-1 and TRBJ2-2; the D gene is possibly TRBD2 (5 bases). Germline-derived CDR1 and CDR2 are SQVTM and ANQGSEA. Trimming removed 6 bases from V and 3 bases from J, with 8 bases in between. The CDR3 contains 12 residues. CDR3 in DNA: TGCAGCGTGGGGAGCGACACCGGGGAGCTGTTTTTT. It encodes CSVGSDTGELFF.

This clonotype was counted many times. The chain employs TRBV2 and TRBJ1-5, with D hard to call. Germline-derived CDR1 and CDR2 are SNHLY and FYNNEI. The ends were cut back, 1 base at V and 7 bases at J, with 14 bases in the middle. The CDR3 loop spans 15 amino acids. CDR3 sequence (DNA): TGTGCCAGCAGTGAAGACGGAGCTCCCGGGCAGCCCCAGCATTTT. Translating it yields CASSEDGAPGQPQHF.

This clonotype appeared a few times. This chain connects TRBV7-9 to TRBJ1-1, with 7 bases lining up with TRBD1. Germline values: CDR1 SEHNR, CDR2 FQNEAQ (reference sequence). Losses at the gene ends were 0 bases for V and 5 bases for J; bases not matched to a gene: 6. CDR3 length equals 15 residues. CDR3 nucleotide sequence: TGTGCCAGCAGCTTAGCGCAGGGGGAGAGGACTGAAGCTTTCTTT. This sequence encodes CASSLAQGERTEAFF.

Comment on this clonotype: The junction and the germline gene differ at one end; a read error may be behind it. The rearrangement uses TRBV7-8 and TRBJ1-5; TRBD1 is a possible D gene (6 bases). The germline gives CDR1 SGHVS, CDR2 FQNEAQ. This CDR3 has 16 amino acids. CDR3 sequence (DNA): TGCGCCAGCAGCCAAGGGCAGGGGCCTAGCAATCAGCCCCAGCATTTT. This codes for CASSQGQGPSNQPQHF.

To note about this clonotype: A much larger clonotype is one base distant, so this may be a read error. DNA of the CDR3: TGTGCCAGCACCCGGAACAGGGTTTACGAGCAGTACTTC. This codes for CASTRNRVYEQYF. The J gene is TRBJ2-7, the V gene TRBV7-2; TRBD1 might be the D (6 bases). This CDR3 is 13 amino acids long. The V end lost 7 bases, the J end lost 4 bases, and 14 bases lay between the germline ends. Germline V CDR1 and CDR2: SGHTA, FQGNSA.

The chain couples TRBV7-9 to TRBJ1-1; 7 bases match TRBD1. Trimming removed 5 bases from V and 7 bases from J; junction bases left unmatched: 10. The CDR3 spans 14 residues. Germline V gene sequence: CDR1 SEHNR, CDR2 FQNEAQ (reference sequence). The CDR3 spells CASSPTGVVDEAFF. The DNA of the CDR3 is TGTGCCAGCAGCCCTACAGGGGTTGTGGATGAAGCTTTCTTT.

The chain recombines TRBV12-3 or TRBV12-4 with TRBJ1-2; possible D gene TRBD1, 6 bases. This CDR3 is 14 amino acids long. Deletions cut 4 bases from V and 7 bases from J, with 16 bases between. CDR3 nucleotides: TGTGCCAGCAGTTCGTCGGCCGGGGGCGGTGGCTACACCTTC. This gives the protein CASSSSAGGGGYTF.

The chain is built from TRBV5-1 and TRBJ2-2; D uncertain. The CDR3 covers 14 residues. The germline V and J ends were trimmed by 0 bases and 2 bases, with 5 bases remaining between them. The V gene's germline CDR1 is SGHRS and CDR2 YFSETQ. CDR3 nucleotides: TGCGCCAGCAGCTTGGCTAAAAACACCGGGGAGCTGTTTTTT. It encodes CASSLAKNTGELFF. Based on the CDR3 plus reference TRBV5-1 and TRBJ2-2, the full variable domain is KAGVTQTPRYLIKTRGQQVTLSCSPISGHRSVSWYQQTPGQGLQFLFEYFSETQRNKGNFPGRFSGRQFSNSRSEMNVSTLELGDSALYLCASSLAKNTGELFFGEGSRLTVL.

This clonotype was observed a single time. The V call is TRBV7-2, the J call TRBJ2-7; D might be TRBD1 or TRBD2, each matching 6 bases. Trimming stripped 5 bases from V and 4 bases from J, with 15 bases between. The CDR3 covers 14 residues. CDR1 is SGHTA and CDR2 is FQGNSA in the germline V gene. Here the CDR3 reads CASSRAGHTYEQYF. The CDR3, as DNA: TGTGCCAGCAGCCGGGCGGGACACACATACGAGCAGTACTTC.

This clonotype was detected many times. The CDR3 spells CSVEDRGETQYF. The DNA for the CDR3 is TGCAGCGTTGAAGATCGGGGAGAGACCCAGTACTTC. The chain uses TRBV29-1 and TRBJ2-5, with a possible D match to TRBD2 (5 bases). The germline CDR1 and CDR2 sequences are SQVTM and ANQGSEA. V was trimmed by 0 bases and J by 4 bases, leaving 6 bases between them. The CDR3 loop spans 12 amino acids.